These 21 T cell receptor beta chains were all obtained from the same sample, sequenced in a study of shared clonotypes between healthy human individuals. Repertoires were generated with immunoSEQ multiplex PCR, while TCRdb's copy carries only in-frame clones and drops some. Here the sample spans 2 million to 2.5 million clones, approximately 96% being singletons. Material for sequencing was naive CD4+ T cells sorted from blood. Documented subset: CD45RA+ positively selected. The origin of the receptors is a man between 18 and 29 years old in good health.

The rearrangement uses TRBV30 and TRBJ2-3; D might be TRBD2 (6 bases). Germline values: CDR1 GTSNPN, CDR2 SVGIG (reference sequence). V was trimmed by 0 bases and J by 4 bases, leaving 14 bases between them. This CDR3 is 15 amino acids long. The CDR3: CAWSVSLAFSDTQYF. CDR3 nucleotide sequence: TGTGCCTGGAGTGTTTCCCTAGCGTTCTCAGATACGCAGTATTTT.

The chain recombines TRBV5-5 with TRBJ1-1, with D tentatively TRBD1 (5 bases). There are 14 residues in the CDR3. The V and J ends lost 5 bases and 1 base respectively, with 12 bases between them. Germline CDR1 SGHKS, CDR2 YYEKEE (reference sequence). Here the CDR3 DNA reads TGTGCCAGCAGTTCCGGACAAGGGAACACTGAAGCTTTCTTT. Translation: CASSSGQGNTEAFF.

This chain uses TRBV19 with TRBJ2-7; the D call may be TRBD1 or TRBD2 (5 bases each). CDR3 length: 18 residues. Looked up from germline, CDR1 is LNHDA and CDR2 is SQIVND (reference sequence). V lost 3 bases and J 2 bases, leaving 23 bases between the germline ends. The chain's CDR3 is CASSIGHPQGRDPYEQYF. In DNA, the CDR3 is TGTGCCAGTAGTATTGGCCACCCCCAGGGACGAGACCCCTACGAGCAGTACTTC.

The chain uses TRBV6-6 and TRBJ2-2; tentatively, D is TRBD2 (6 bases). V was cut by 0 bases and J by 3 bases, with 11 bases left in between. Germline lookup yields CDR1 MNHNY and CDR2 SVGAGI (reference sequence). The CDR3 totals 16 residues. The CDR3 reads CASSYSSSDYTGELFF. For the CDR3, the DNA is TGTGCCAGCAGTTACTCGTCTAGCGACTACACCGGGGAGCTGTTTTTT.

The chain uses TRBV21-1 and TRBJ1-1. TRBV21-1 is marked as a pseudogene. This CDR3 has 13 residues. The CDR3 nucleotides are TGTGCCAGTAAGGGTTCCCGCGACACTGAAGCTTTCTTT. Residues: CASKGSRDTEAFF.

V is TRBV11-2 and J is TRBJ2-5; 7 bases fit TRBD1. Germline CDR1 reads SGHAT; CDR2 reads FQNNGV. This CDR3 comprises 16 residues. V was pared by 1 base and J by 5 bases, with 10 bases of the junction left unmatched. CDR3 amino acids: CASSLAGTASAETQYF. CDR3 DNA: TGTGCCAGCAGCTTAGCCGGGACAGCTTCCGCGGAGACCCAGTACTTC.

The CDR3 DNA follows: TGTGCCAGCAGTCCCGCCTCGGGGGATGGCTACACCTTC. Protein: CASSPASGDGYTF. The chain uses TRBV27 and TRBJ1-2; perhaps TRBD1 as D (5 bases). CDR3 length: 13 amino acids. Germline assignment: CDR1 MNHEY and CDR2 SMNVEV (reference sequence). Trimming removed 5 bases from V and 6 bases from J, with 13 bases in between.

A note on this clone: The sample has other DNA sequences that encode this CDR3 too. The chain joins TRBV20-1 to TRBJ1-1; possibly TRBD1 for D (5 bases). Germline V gene lookup returns CDR1 DFQATT and CDR2 SNEGSKA (reference sequence). V was clipped by 5 bases and J by 1 base, with 5 bases between them. The CDR3 spans 11 residues. CDR3 region: CSAGTNTEAFF. In DNA, the CDR3 is TGCAGTGCTGGGACGAACACTGAAGCTTTCTTT.

The chain employs TRBV28 and TRBJ1-1; no firm D call. Germline V gene data show CDR1 as MDHEN and CDR2 as SYDVKM. The V gene lost 8 bases and the J gene lost 3 bases, with 7 bases spanning the gap. The CDR3 extends over 11 amino acids. The CDR3: CASGKYTEAFF. The DNA for the CDR3 is TGTGCCAGCGGGAAATACACTGAAGCTTTCTTT.

The chain joins TRBV4-3 to TRBJ1-2; D gene unclear. V was clipped by 0 bases and J by 3 bases, with 14 bases between them. Germline lookup yields CDR1 LGHNA and CDR2 YSLEER. This CDR3 contains 16 residues. CDR3 amino acids: CASSQDSPGGHYGYTF. Here the CDR3 DNA reads TGCGCCAGCAGCCAAGATAGCCCGGGAGGTCACTATGGCTACACCTTC.

The rearrangement uses TRBV7-2 and TRBJ1-1, with D maybe TRBD1 (5 bases). The CDR3 sequence is 15 residues long. Germline V gene data show CDR1 as SGHTA and CDR2 as FQGNSA. V lost 2 bases and J lost 10, with 20 bases in between. This CDR3 is CASSLYGRASIGAFF. CDR3 coding DNA: TGTGCCAGCAGCTTATACGGCAGGGCATCGATAGGAGCTTTCTTT.

V is TRBV6-1 and J is TRBJ2-7; perhaps TRBD2 as D (6 bases). Per germline, CDR1 MNHNS and CDR2 SASEGT. V lost 6 bases and J lost 1, with 10 bases in between. This CDR3 has 13 amino acids. The CDR3 sequence: CASRGDWSYEQYF. In DNA, the CDR3 is TGTGCCAGCAGGGGGGACTGGTCCTACGAGCAGTACTTC.

V gene TRBV5-1 combines with J gene TRBJ2-3, with D perhaps TRBD2 (6 bases). The CDR3 totals 17 residues. Trimming cost V 0 bases and J 6 bases, with 20 bases left between them. CDR1 is SGHRS and CDR2 is YFSETQ in the germline V gene. The CDR3: CASSLAPPGASPDTQYF. DNA for the CDR3: TGCGCCAGCAGCTTGGCCCCGCCGGGAGCCAGCCCGGATACGCAGTATTTT.

The V gene is TRBV4-3, the J gene TRBJ2-1; no firm D call. Per germline, CDR1 LGHNA and CDR2 YSLEER. The V end lost 4 bases, the J end lost 9 bases, and 13 bases lay between the germline ends. This CDR3 has 13 residues. The CDR3 spells CASSPAVGAEQFF. CDR3 in DNA: TGCGCCAGCAGCCCGGCGGTCGGAGCTGAGCAGTTCTTC.

V usage is TRBV5-5 and J usage is TRBJ1-2; D is perhaps TRBD1 (6 bases). The CDR3 totals 17 residues. V lost 6 bases, J lost 4 bases, and 25 bases lay in between. Germline V gene data show CDR1 as SGHKS and CDR2 as YYEKEE (reference sequence). The CDR3 nucleotides read TGTGCCAGCACCAACTGGGGCCGACCCGGGACACTCTATGGCTACACCTTC. Amino acid sequence: CASTNWGRPGTLYGYTF.

CDR3 DNA: TGTGCCAGTAGTATTGGAAGTGAAAAACTGTTTTTT. Translation: CASSIGSEKLFF. The gene calls are TRBV19 and TRBJ1-4; D unresolved. CDR3 size: 12 residues. The germline V gene encodes CDR1 LNHDA and CDR2 SQIVND (reference sequence). The V gene lost 3 bases and the J gene lost 7 bases, with 6 bases spanning the gap.

The chain couples TRBV19 to TRBJ1-1; no reliable D call. Looked up from germline, CDR1 is LNHDA and CDR2 is SQIVND (reference sequence). CDR3 length: 15 residues. The V end was cut by 7 bases, the J end by 7 bases, with 22 bases between. The CDR3 spells CASTGGITTHHEAFF. CDR3 in DNA: TGTGCCAGTACGGGAGGTATTACCACTCACCATGAAGCTTTCTTT. Drawing the rest from reference TRBV19 and TRBJ1-1, the complete variable domain is DGGITQSPKYLFRKEGQNVTLSCEQNLNHDAMYWYRQDPGQGLRLIYYSQIVNDFQKGDIAEGYSVSREKKESFPLTVTSAQKNPTAFYLCASTGGITTHHEAFFGQGTRLTVV.

J is TRBJ1-2 and V is TRBV2; D is unclear. This CDR3 is 12 amino acids long. Trimming took 2 bases from V and 4 from J, leaving 5 bases between them. Germline V CDR1 and CDR2: SNHLY, FYNNEI. CDR3 sequence reads: CASSEQAYGYTF. Here the CDR3 DNA reads TGTGCCAGCAGTGAACAGGCCTATGGCTACACCTTC.

This clone was seen just once. V gene TRBV28 combines with J gene TRBJ2-7; 7 bases fit TRBD2. The CDR3 runs to 13 residues. Germline assignment: CDR1 MDHEN and CDR2 SYDVKM. The V segment lost 8 bases and the J segment 1 base; nucleotides outside the gene matches: 5. In nucleotides, the CDR3 is TGTGCCAGCGGAGGCGGGGGATCCTACGAGCAGTACTTC. This translates into CASGGGGSYEQYF.

The genes are TRBV28 and TRBJ1-3; maybe TRBD1 (5 bases). Trimming shortened V by 6 bases and J by 4 bases, and 13 bases separated the two germline ends. This CDR3 spans 14 amino acids. Germline loops: CDR1 MDHEN, CDR2 SYDVKM. CDR3 residues: CASRPGTSGNTIYF. The DNA of the CDR3 is TGTGCCAGCAGGCCAGGGACTTCGGGAAACACCATATATTTT. The variable domain in full, completed from reference TRBV28 and TRBJ1-3, reads DVKVTQSSRYLVKRTGEKVFLECVQDMDHENMFWYRQDPGLGLRLIYFSYDVKMKEKGDIPEGYSVSREKKERFSLILESASTNQTSMYLCASRPGTSGNTIYFGEGSWLTVV.

The chain links TRBV6-6 to TRBJ2-3, with 10 bases identical to TRBD2. Trimming took 6 bases from V and 2 from J; bases not matched to a gene: 5. The CDR3 consists of 15 residues. Germline loops: CDR1 MNHNY, CDR2 SVGAGI (reference sequence). CDR3 protein: CASRPSGGYTDTQYF. Written as DNA, the CDR3 is TGTGCCAGCAGGCCTAGCGGGGGATACACAGATACGCAGTATTTT.